This TCR beta chain originates from a study of cytomegalovirus exposure and HLA in healthy donors. About the study: About 80 million unique TCRs from HLA-typed donors were held in an early data release. Whole-study findings and limits: The classifier, whose performance was assessed in both the original and validation cohorts, reportedly diagnosed cytomegalovirus status with high specificity and sensitivity.

This clone was seen a single time. Its antigen remains unknown. It was with 60 Vbeta and 13 Jbeta primers that the PCR ran. Sequenced by immunoSEQ multiplex PCR; TCRdb stores in-frame clones only, minus some. The table shows around 60,000 clones, with about three quarters occurring only once. Looked up from germline, CDR1 is MNHEY and CDR2 is SVGAGI. The CDR3 covers 15 residues. Trimming removed 6 bases from V and 6 bases from J, with 19 bases in between. The sample comprised PBMCs. This TCR came from a man over 45 in good health and CMV-seropositive. The chain links TRBV6-5 to TRBJ2-3, with a possible D match to TRBD2 (6 bases). The CDR3 loop is CASSLRRDSADTQYF. CDR3 sequence (DNA): TGTGCCAGCAGCCTTAGGCGGGACTCGGCGGATACGCAGTATTTT.